This TCR beta chain comes out of a study of cytomegalovirus exposure and HLA in healthy donors (dated by TCRdb to the late 2010s). As for the study more broadly: According to an earlier analysis of 550 to 750 of the donors, about 179 million T cells yielded some 110 million unique TCR beta sequences and about 280 Gb of sequence data. Besides the first cohort of about 730 subjects, a separate validation cohort made up of roughly 120 different subjects was used. In a later genetic analysis, genome-wide SNP genotypes for about three fifths of the roughly 670 donors were used, and that subset was treated as a discovery cohort. Because of strong linkage in the cohort, roughly five DR-DQ haplotypes were treated as single units for association and clustering. Class I and class II HLA loci were covered by the typing at four-digit resolution. A later analysis re-examined previously published TCR beta repertoires from more than 550 donors and added high-resolution HLA genotyping to investigate patterns of TCR occurrence. Among the 398 genotyped donors, under 90% belonged to the genetic ancestry cluster associated with self-reported Caucasian donors. The T cell repertoires of around 730 subjects were profiled by immunosequencing and related to cytomegalovirus serostatus. All discovery cohort repertoires had been generated using a single sequencing platform. Rather than using new phenotypic data, the later analysis identified candidate immune exposures from TCR beta sequences and from how often those sequences occurred across donors. The number of typed donors differed by locus: about 629-630 for A, B, C, DRB1 and DQB1; 500 to 550 for DQA1; some 610 for DPA1; and around 490 for DPB1. The aim of the study was to test whether cataloging public T cell receptors could identify signatures of past pathogen exposure. To predict cytomegalovirus infection status, the study brought together high-throughput TCR immunosequencing, statistical association of individual TCRs with disease status, and machine learning. Approximately 310 gigabases of sequencing data and tens of millions of unique TCR sequences were included in an early release covering about 600 HLA-typed donors. An earlier analysis of approximately 630 of the donors applied high-throughput TCR beta sequencing to assess whether each TCR beta V gene segment acted as functional or pseudogenic. Among about 370 genotyped donors of the cohort, an average of roughly 230,000 unique TCR beta nucleotide sequences was sequenced per donor, of which about 18% were non-productive. Donor age, sex, ethnicity and CMV serostatus were collected together with the repertoire data. General findings and caveats noted by the study authors: Three of the identified cytomegalovirus-associated TCR beta chains were confirmed in vitro to be specific for cytomegalovirus antigens. Specific HLA alleles were associated with roughly 16,000 TCR beta sequences at a false discovery rate of 0.05 in a later analysis. Across donors, most TCR sequences were observed very rarely, whereas some public TCRs were present in many individuals. When HLA alleles, especially DR and DQ, strongly co-occurred, attributing TCR associations to individual alleles was difficult. Several of the top co-occurrence clusters appeared to be linked to parvovirus B19, influenza, CMV and Epstein-Barr virus, according to a later analysis. Correlated functional status among segregating V segments might be attributable to linkage disequilibrium, but an unknown experimental factor could not be ruled out. The classifier was reported to diagnose cytomegalovirus status with high specificity and sensitivity in both the original cohort and the validation cohort. Immune exposure information for the cohort was limited to CMV serostatus. Because counts were too low, about 18 rarely observed V segments, including chromosome 9 orphons, were left out of the earlier analysis of approximately 580 of the donors. In an earlier analysis of more than 450 of the donors, most TCR beta V segments were observed in productive rearrangements about 87% or about 30% of the time, broadly matching IMGT annotations. In this cohort, only TCR beta chains were sequenced, and detectable features were limited by the absence of alpha or paired-chain data. A cluster of highly shared sequence variants was judged likely to be a technical artifact of the sequencing pipeline. Compared with the roughly 710-donor mean, donors in an Asian-associated ancestry cluster had fewer N-insertions in productive TCRs, according to a later genetic analysis. It was suggested by the authors that the approach could potentially be generalized to other disease states and immunological phenotypes. A later analysis found that most CMV-associated TCR beta chains appeared HLA-restricted, with HLA associations seemingly driven largely by CMV exposure. Roughly uniform sequencing depth across donors was assumed in presence/absence analyses, although this assumption may not hold. In a later analysis, the rate of TCR association differed among HLA loci, with DRB1 alleles having the most associated TCRs and HLA-C alleles having the fewest. A further reported finding was that TCR beta sequences accurately predicted the HLA-A and HLA-B alleles for most subjects in the first cohort. The study listed over 150 TCR beta chains as associated with cytomegalovirus. The 87-base-pair reads could not distinguish some IMGT-functional V segments, including TRBV6-2 and TRBV6-3, so those segments were excluded. In a later analysis, HLA-associated TCR beta chains were found to be more clonally expanded and to have lower generation probabilities than equally common non-associated chains. HLA typing was unavailable for some donors at each locus, so association tests used only the typed subset. A later genetic analysis associated a missense DCLRE1C variant with V-gene and J-gene trimming of TCR beta chains, and an independent cohort replicated the association.

The cohort consisted of 670 or so healthy bone marrow donors. Cohort members were all nominally healthy when sampled, although unrecorded immune exposures were likely present. Of the roughly 700 cohort members, around 310 had a positive CMV serostatus and approximately 400 had a negative one, while no CMV serostatus was recorded for the donor. Every donor gave a peripheral blood sample, and the peripheral blood mononuclear cells from that sample were used for TCR beta sequencing. The Qiagen DNeasy Blood Extraction Kit was used to extract genomic DNA from the blood cell samples. Germline trimming amounts to 5 bases on V and 6 bases on J, with 5 as the count of junction bases outside the gene matches. From the cysteine through the phenylalanine, the CDR3 covers 16 amino acids. The kept DNA is CDR3 alone, 48 bases in frame from the first base. From the germline V gene (reference sequence), CDR1 is MNHEY and CDR2 is SMNVEV.

The library was obtained by the immunoSEQ multiplex PCR assay. A mixture of 60 forward primers for TCR Vbeta segments and 13 reverse primers for TCR Jbeta segments was used in the multiplex PCR. Amplification of the CDR3 region of rearranged TCR beta genes was performed with a multiplex PCR assay on genomic DNA. Amplified TCR beta libraries were sequenced as 87-base-pair reads on the Illumina HiSeq System. The authors' analysis ran thus. Across the 670 or so repertoires, a later analysis counted approximately 83 million unique TCR beta chains, approximately 12 million of which were shared by at least two donors. Raw reads were error-corrected and collapsed into unique sequences with a nearest-neighbor algorithm that merged closely related sequences to remove PCR and sequencing errors. CDR3 sequences were aligned to IMGT reference sequences to assign V, D and J gene segments. For a sequence to be retained, at least a six-nucleotide match to both a V gene segment and a J gene segment was required. A rearrangement counted as productive if the CDR3 had no stop codons and remained in frame with V and J, and every other rearrangement counted as non-productive. CDR3 was defined according to IMGT convention as the region running from the second conserved V-encoded cysteine to the conserved J-encoded phenylalanine. Sequences without an unambiguous match to a single V gene segment were excluded from the earlier analysis of about 600 of the donors. In an earlier analysis of approximately 590 of the donors, a V segment was called functional when productive rearrangements were above 56.7%, and segregating when the standard deviation between donors exceeded 5%. A statistical classification framework was built for diagnosing cytomegalovirus status from the catalog of TCR beta chain sequences. In a later analysis, TCR nucleotide sequences were compared against IMGT/GENE-DB human TR gene sequences so that V and J genes could be assigned. The TCRdist pipeline was used in a later analysis to assign CDR3 sequences and most-parsimonious VDJ recombination scenarios. A later analysis defined each TCR beta chain by its CDR3 amino acid sequence plus V-gene family, and excluded reads lacking a unique V-gene family. As a way to deal with suspected cross-contamination and a sequencing artifact, a later analysis dropped 450 to 600 nucleotide sequences that were highly shared and had low generation probability. In a later analysis, a clonal expansion index was calculated for each public chain from normalized within-repertoire ranks of inferred template counts. A later analysis computed generation probabilities with a VDJ recombination model fitted to out-of-frame rearrangements, and checked the results against IGoR. In a later analysis, TCR-TCR, TCR-HLA and TCR-CMV co-occurrence was scored with hypergeometric tests, and a repertoire-size bias correction was applied to TCR pairs. A later analysis estimated false discovery rates by permuting HLA or CMV assignments 20 times. A later analysis grouped co-occurring TCRs with DBSCAN, adding TCRdist sequence similarity when clustering within HLA-allele-positive subsets. For co-occurrence clustering, repertoires with fewer than 30,000 or more than 120,000 public chains were excluded, along with roughly five repertoires with anomalous nucleotide sharing. TCRdb holds this immuneACCESS table with in-frame rearrangements only. Some clones are missing; in checked studies, unresolved V genes explain under half, and the rest has no known cause. The DNA was the basis for D and trimming; V, J and clone size are from that table. Recorded for this sample are some 130,000 clones; about 68% of them occurred a single time. Around 1.6% of the sample is in the top ten clones.

Note on this clone: Its antigen remains unidentified. Base-call qualities are not available, and no considerably larger clone is one nucleotide away.

The sequencing input was PBMCs. The sequence was collected from a human donor in good health. The chain is assembled from TRBV27 and TRBJ2-1; 15 middle bases align to TRBD2. The CDR3 in this case is CASSARTSGRGNEQFF. Read as DNA, the sequence is TGTGCCAGCAGTGCGAGGACTAGCGGGAGGGGCAATGAGCAGTTCTTC.